A single sample gave rise to the 29 T cell receptor beta chains below, sequenced in a study of blood T cell repertoires in COVID-19. Only in-frame clones appear in the TCRdb table, and some are missing; sequencing was by immunoSEQ multiplex PCR. The table records around 130,000 clones, about 88% of them present only once. Sequenced: peripheral blood. The source is a man aged 55 to 70 with COVID-19, enrolled during active disease.

The chain joins TRBV18 to TRBJ1-1, with D perhaps TRBD1 (6 bases). The CDR3 loop spans 16 amino acids. V was shortened by 3 bases and J by 0 bases, with 14 bases between the two germline ends. Germline CDR1 KGHSH, CDR2 LQKENI. The CDR3 sequence: CASSPRTDNLNTEAFF. Written as DNA, the CDR3 is TGTGCCAGCTCACCCAGGACAGATAATTTGAACACTGAAGCTTTCTTT.

V usage is TRBV5-4 and J usage is TRBJ1-2, with D uncertain. The CDR3 covers 14 residues. Deletions cut 5 bases from V and 0 bases from J, with 11 bases between. Germline V gives CDR1 SGHNT, CDR2 YYREEE (reference sequence). CDR3 sequence reads: CASREQDSNYGYTF. The CDR3 bases are TGTGCCAGCAGGGAGCAGGACTCTAACTATGGCTACACCTTC.

This chain joins TRBV5-6 and TRBJ2-2, with D uncertain. CDR1 is SGHDT, CDR2 YYEEEE, per germline. The V and J ends lost 1 base and 6 bases respectively, with 4 bases between them. This CDR3 is 12 amino acids long. CDR3: CASSLLPGELFF. The CDR3 DNA is TGTGCCAGCAGCTTGCTTCCCGGGGAGCTGTTTTTT. The whole variable domain, filled in from reference TRBV5-6 and TRBJ2-2, reads DAGVTQSPTHLIKTRGQQVTLRCSPKSGHDTVSWYQQALGQGPQFIFQYYEEEERQRGNFPDRFSGHQFPNYSSELNVNALLLGDSALYLCASSLLPGELFFGEGSRLTVL.

The chain has TRBV10-3 and TRBJ2-7; 9 bases are a match to TRBD1. V shed 7 bases and J 1 base; nucleotides not matched to a gene: 11. The germline V gene encodes CDR1 ENHRY and CDR2 SYGVKD. The CDR3 length is 16 residues. The CDR3 DNA sequence: TGTGCCATCAAGGCTTCAGACGGGACAGGGTCCTACGAGCAGTACTTC. Amino acid sequence: CAIKASDGTGSYEQYF.

The rearrangement joins TRBV5-1 to TRBJ2-7, with a tentative D call TRBD2 (6 bases). Deletions cut 2 bases from V and 7 bases from J, with 22 bases between. This CDR3 has 16 amino acids. Germline-derived CDR1 and CDR2 are SGHRS and YFSETQ. CDR3 residues: CASSFGGSGAVREQYF. CDR3 bases: TGCGCCAGCAGCTTTGGTGGTAGCGGAGCGGTGAGAGAGCAGTACTTC.

The V and J genes are TRBV11-3 and TRBJ2-1, with 11 nucleotides matching TRBD2. The germline V gene has CDR1 SGHNT and CDR2 YENEEA. After removal of 3 bases from V and 6 bases from J, the junction contained 4 bases not matched to a gene. CDR3 length: 15 amino acids. The CDR3 reads CASSFGGTSGNEQFF. In DNA form, the CDR3 reads TGTGCCAGCAGCTTCGGAGGGACTAGCGGCAATGAGCAGTTCTTC.

J is TRBJ1-1 and V is TRBV12-3 or TRBV12-4, with unresolved D. V shed 7 bases and J shed 11 bases, with 17 bases lying between them. The CDR3 contains 12 residues. CDR3: CASIYLGPKAFF. The DNA of the CDR3 is TGTGCCAGCATTTACCTGGGCCCCAAGGCTTTCTTT.

V and J are TRBV18 and TRBJ2-1, with D tentatively TRBD1 (6 bases). The germline V and J ends were trimmed by 3 bases and 7 bases, with 13 bases remaining between them. Germline values: CDR1 KGHSH, CDR2 LQKENI. The CDR3 consists of 14 residues. Here the CDR3 reads CASSPNRERNEQFF. In nucleotides, the CDR3 is TGTGCCAGCTCACCCAACAGGGAACGGAATGAGCAGTTCTTC.

The V and J genes are TRBV7-8 and TRBJ2-2, with TRBD1 matching over 9 bases. Trimming took 0 bases from V and 7 from J; bases not matched to a gene: 3. CDR1 SGHVS and CDR2 FQNEAQ come from the germline V gene. The CDR3 covers 15 residues. For the CDR3, the DNA is TGTGCCAGCAGCTTAGCGGGACAGGGCGACGGGGAGCTGTTTTTT. Protein: CASSLAGQGDGELFF.

This clone came up many times. V gene TRBV7-6 combines with J gene TRBJ2-5; 16 bases map to TRBD2. The CDR3 loop spans 18 amino acids. With V trimmed by 5 bases and J by 2 bases, 8 bases remained unmatched. In germline, CDR1 is SGHVS, CDR2 FNYEAQ. DNA for the CDR3: TGTGCCAGCAGCCTGGGACTAGCGGGAGGGCCATGGCAAGAGACCCAGTACTTC. Its translation is CASSLGLAGGPWQETQYF.

The rearrangement links TRBV27 to TRBJ1-4, with 8 bases identical to TRBD1. V lost 6 bases to trimming and J lost 6 bases; unmatched junction nucleotides: 9. CDR1 MNHEY and CDR2 SMNVEV come from the germline V gene (reference sequence). The CDR3 extends over 15 amino acids. The CDR3 loop reads CASRQLGTGDEKLFF. The CDR3 DNA follows: TGTGCCAGCAGACAGTTAGGGACAGGAGATGAAAAACTGTTTTTT.

J is TRBJ2-3 and V is TRBV9, with 7 nucleotides matching TRBD2. The length of the CDR3 is 16 residues. V shed 4 bases and J 5 bases; nucleotides not matched to a gene: 13. CDR1 SGDLS and CDR2 YYNGEE come from the germline V gene. CDR3 in DNA: TGTGCCAGCAGCTTCGCGGAGGGAGGGCCTGGAGATACGCAGTATTTT. Its protein is CASSFAEGGPGDTQYF. Filled out from reference TRBV9 and TRBJ2-3, the complete variable domain reads DSGVTQTPKHLITATGQRVTLRCSPRSGDLSVYWYQQSLDQGLQFLIQYYNGEERAKGNILERFSAQQFPDLHSELNLSSLELGDSALYFCASSFAEGGPGDTQYFGPGTRLTVL.

This chain joins TRBV19 and TRBJ2-1; TRBD1 matches 9 bases. Germline CDR1 and CDR2: LNHDA and SQIVND (reference sequence). The CDR3 is 19 amino acids. J lost 7 bases, V lost 4 bases, and 20 bases had no gene match. This chain's CDR3 is CASSTGQGSISRSLNEQFF. The CDR3 DNA follows: TGTGCCAGTAGTACCGGACAGGGGTCGATTAGTCGTTCTTTGAATGAGCAGTTCTTC.

The sample holds a few counts of this clone. CDR3 region: CAWSGAGGDTGELFF. The CDR3 bases are TGTGCCTGGAGTGGAGCGGGAGGGGACACCGGGGAGCTGTTTTTT. The gene calls are TRBV30 and TRBJ2-2; the match to TRBD2 covers 10 bases. CDR1 and CDR2 from the germline V gene are GTSNPN and SVGIG (reference sequence). This CDR3 comprises 15 residues. V gave up 1 base and J gave up 3 bases; unmatched junction bases: 2.

The V call is TRBV7-2, the J call TRBJ2-7, with D maybe TRBD1 (5 bases). Trimming removed 5 bases from V and 1 base from J, with 12 bases in between. The germline gives CDR1 SGHTA, CDR2 FQGNSA. The CDR3 extends over 14 amino acids. CDR3 bases: TGTGCCAGCAGCACTCCCGACAGTTCCTACGAGCAGTACTTC. Its protein is CASSTPDSSYEQYF.

This chain uses TRBV30 with TRBJ1-6; D possibly corresponds to TRBD1 (6 bases). The V end was cut by 1 base, the J end by 7 bases, with 11 bases between. Germline CDR1 is GTSNPN and CDR2 is SVGIG (reference sequence). This CDR3 contains 14 residues. The CDR3 DNA reads TGTGCCTGGAGTGCAGGGGTAAGGAATTCACCCCTCCACTTT. Its translation is CAWSAGVRNSPLHF.

The rearrangement joins TRBV6-2 or TRBV6-3 to TRBJ2-3, with TRBD2 as a possible D gene (6 bases). Germline CDR1 MNHEY, CDR2 SVGEGT. The CDR3 sequence is 14 residues long. V shed 0 bases and J shed 5 bases, with 9 bases lying between them. The CDR3 DNA is TGTGCCAGCAGTTACTCGATCGGGGGAGATACGCAGTATTTT. Protein sequence: CASSYSIGGDTQYF.

The J gene is TRBJ2-1, the V gene TRBV6-2 or TRBV6-3, with 7 positions matching TRBD2. The CDR3 runs 13 residues. Germline CDR1 MNHEY, CDR2 SVGEGT. V shed 0 bases and J 16 bases; nucleotides not matched to a gene: 9. The CDR3 reads CASSYSLRDYCFF. The CDR3 DNA is TGTGCCAGCAGTTACTCACTCAGGGACTATTGTTTCTTC.

The V call is TRBV3-1 (or the pseudogene TRBV3-2), the J call TRBJ2-2; 10 nucleotides align to TRBD1. Germline values: CDR1 LGHDT, CDR2 YNNKEL (reference sequence). The length of the CDR3 is 15 residues. V shed 8 bases, J shed 3 bases, and the junction held 6 bases outside the gene matches. DNA of the CDR3: TGTGCCAGCGAAGACAGGGGGCAATACACCGGGGAGCTGTTTTTT. The encoded protein is CASEDRGQYTGELFF.

The genes are TRBV3-1 (or the pseudogene TRBV3-2) and TRBJ1-1; D remains ambiguous. CDR1 and CDR2 from the germline V gene are LGHDT and YNNKEL (reference sequence). This CDR3 is 13 amino acids long. With 5 bases removed from V and 3 bases from J, the gap between germline ends came to 10 bases. The CDR3 region has the DNA TGTGCCAGCAGCGACGGGTTGTACACTGAAGCTTTCTTT. This sequence encodes CASSDGLYTEAFF.

This clone is a singleton in its sample. One junction end disagrees with the germline gene, perhaps due to a read error. V gene TRBV11-1 combines with J gene TRBJ2-7; the match to TRBD1 covers 7 bases. Germline-derived CDR1 and CDR2 are SGHAT and FQDESV (reference sequence). The CDR3 totals 16 residues. CDR3 coding DNA: TGTGCCAGCAGCCTAGCTACAGGGGCCTATGTCTACGAGCAGTACTTC. Its translation: CASSLATGAYVYEQYF. The complete variable domain, with remaining parts taken from reference TRBV11-1 and TRBJ2-7, reads EAEVAQSPRYKITEKSQAVAFWCDPISGHATLYWYRQILGQGPELLVQFQDESVVDDSQLPKDRFSAERLKGVDSTLKIQPAELGDSAMYLCASSLATGAYVYEQYFGPGTRLTVT.

The chain uses TRBV18 and TRBJ2-1; the D gene is possibly TRBD2 (5 bases). Germline CDR1 reads KGHSH; CDR2 reads LQKENI. The CDR3 sequence is 15 residues long. Deletions cut 4 bases from V and 0 bases from J, with 10 bases between. CDR3: CASSLERISYNEQFF. The CDR3 DNA reads as TGTGCCAGCTCACTAGAGCGGATCTCCTACAATGAGCAGTTCTTC.

The chain's CDR3 is CAWSTGQAYEQYF. The CDR3 DNA reads TGTGCCTGGAGTACTGGACAGGCCTACGAGCAGTACTTC. This chain connects TRBV30 to TRBJ2-7; 7 positions agree with TRBD1. CDR1 is GTSNPN, CDR2 SVGIG, per germline (reference sequence). The CDR3 consists of 13 residues. V lost 2 bases, J lost 2 bases, and 3 bases stayed unmatched.

This clone was observed once. One end of the junction is discordant with germline, which a read error may explain. The rearrangement links TRBV7-9 to TRBJ2-5; perhaps TRBD1 as D (6 bases). Germline CDR1 SEHNR, CDR2 FQNEAQ (reference sequence). The CDR3 sequence is 10 residues long. CDR3 in amino acids: CASSLEGVDF. DNA of the CDR3: TGTGCCAGCAGCTTAGAGGGGGTCGACTTC.

This sequence joins TRBV2 and TRBJ1-2; D unresolved. CDR1 and CDR2 from the germline V gene are SNHLY and FYNNEI. Trimming shortened V by 7 bases and J by 3 bases, and 15 bases separated the two germline ends. The CDR3 is 14 residues long. The CDR3 sequence: CASIVNGKDYGYTF. CDR3 coding DNA: TGTGCCAGCATCGTTAACGGGAAGGACTATGGCTACACCTTC.

The J gene is TRBJ2-7, the V gene TRBV12-3 or TRBV12-4; TRBD1 is a possible D gene (5 bases). The V end lost 3 bases, the J end lost 6 bases, and 6 bases lay between the germline ends. The CDR3 contains 11 residues. Here the CDR3 DNA reads TGTGCCAGCAGTTTCGACAGCGAGCAGTACTTC. This translates into CASSFDSEQYF.

This clone was detected once. The rearrangement uses TRBV3-1 (or the pseudogene TRBV3-2) and TRBJ1-2; D is perhaps TRBD1 (5 bases). Germline assignment: CDR1 LGHDT and CDR2 YNNKEL (reference sequence). This CDR3 comprises 13 residues. V gave up 6 bases and J gave up 8 bases, with 16 bases separating them. CDR3 DNA: TGTGCCAGCAGGGAGACGCGGGGGGGAGGCTACACCTTC. Encoded protein: CASRETRGGGYTF.

V is TRBV27 and J is TRBJ2-5, with 7 bases fitting TRBD1. CDR1 and CDR2 (germline): MNHEY, SMNVEV (reference sequence). The V and J ends lost 5 bases and 1 base, in that order; junction bases with no gene match: 10. The CDR3 totals 16 residues. CDR3: CASSPLTGQPQETQYF. In DNA form, the CDR3 reads TGTGCCAGCAGTCCACTGACAGGGCAACCCCAAGAGACCCAGTACTTC.

This chain joins TRBV3-1 (or the pseudogene TRBV3-2) and TRBJ2-7; D is perhaps TRBD2 (6 bases). The CDR3 contains 16 residues. Trimming removed 2 bases at V and 1 base at J, with 15 bases between. Germline CDR1 is LGHDT and CDR2 is YNNKEL (reference sequence). CDR3: CASSQHRTIRSYEQYF. The CDR3 nucleotides read TGTGCCAGCAGCCAACATAGGACTATCCGGTCCTACGAGCAGTACTTC.